This TCR beta chain is drawn from a study of CD8 T cells in Susac syndrome. Study as a whole: Blood was drawn from patients with Susac syndrome. At that point, they were therapy-naive, on corticosteroids, or on intravenous immunoglobulin alone.

RNA was extracted with the RNeasy kit, and a quantity of about 0.45 to 1 ug was reverse transcribed using random hexamers. TCRdb recomputed calls from the immunoSEQ multiplex PCR reads with MiXCR, one row per CDR3 protein. The sample lists about 130,000 distinct CDR3 sequences; around 93% were seen once. The CDR3 covers 15 residues. Germline V gene sequence: CDR1 MNHEY, CDR2 SMNVEV (reference sequence). The trim removed 7 bases at V and 5 bases at J, leaving 7 bases unmatched. Bulk CD8+ and CD4+ cells came from magnetic negative isolation; CD8+ TEMRA by FACS. The V gene is TRBV27, the J gene TRBJ2-1; 11 bases align to TRBD2. The specimen was CD8+ T cells from PBMCs. This receptor was identified in a human donor with Susac syndrome. CDR3 DNA sequence: TGTGCCAGCACCTACGGGACTAGCGGAAACAATGAGCAGTTCTTC. This sequence encodes CASTYGTSGNNEQFF.